This is a list of T cell receptor beta chains from one sample in a study of T cell changes during pregnancy in multiple sclerosis. Sequencing used immunoSEQ multiplex PCR; TCRdb keeps in-frame clones, though not all of them. The sample holds around 36,000 clones, 85% to 95% seen once. The material was peripheral blood, obtained before pregnancy. These receptors originate from a female donor with multiple sclerosis, enrolled in a pregnancy study. The CDR3 runs from the conserved cysteine through the conserved F or W. Each record gives: CDR3 DNA, CDR3 protein, V gene, D gene, clone size, J gene. A D gene is named only where the DNA matches it firmly. For some rows the clone size is stated as once, few or many, or as a class when expanded; others skip it.

cdr3_nt: TGTGCCAGCAGCCCCCGGGGGACTAGCGGAAACAATGAGCAGTTCTTC
cdr3_aa: CASSPRGTSGNNEQFF
v_call: TRBV7-9
d_call: TRBD2
clone_size: -
j_call: TRBJ2-1

cdr3_nt: TGTGCCAGCAGCCGGGACAGGGGCACAGATACGCAGTATTTT
cdr3_aa: CASSRDRGTDTQYF
v_call: TRBV27
d_call: TRBD1
clone_size: once
j_call: TRBJ2-3

cdr3_nt: TGCGCCAGCAGCCAAGAGGTTGGAGGGTCACCCCTCCACTTT
cdr3_aa: CASSQEVGGSPLHF
v_call: TRBV4-1
d_call: -
clone_size: -
j_call: TRBJ1-6

cdr3_nt: TGCAGCGTTGATGACAGGGGAGGCGAGCAGTACTTC
cdr3_aa: CSVDDRGGEQYF
v_call: TRBV29-1
d_call: TRBD1
clone_size: once
j_call: TRBJ2-7

cdr3_nt: TGTGCCAGCAGCACAGGGGGACGCACAGATACGCAGTATTTT
cdr3_aa: CASSTGGRTDTQYF
v_call: TRBV7-9
d_call: TRBD1
clone_size: -
j_call: TRBJ2-3

cdr3_nt: TGCGCCAGCGGATCGGGAGGAACCTACAATGAGCAGTTCTTC
cdr3_aa: CASGSGGTYNEQFF
v_call: TRBV10-1
d_call: TRBD2
clone_size: -
j_call: TRBJ2-1

cdr3_nt: TGTGCCAGCCGGGAGGGCCTGGCCAAAAACATTCAGTACTTC
cdr3_aa: CASREGLAKNIQYF
v_call: TRBV6-1
d_call: TRBD2
clone_size: -
j_call: TRBJ2-4

cdr3_nt: TGTGCCAGTAGTACATCGTGGGGACCGGGAGTCTCCTACGAGCAGTACTTC
cdr3_aa: CASSTSWGPGVSYEQYF
v_call: TRBV19
d_call: -
clone_size: -
j_call: TRBJ2-7

cdr3_nt: TGCGCCAGCAGCCAAAGTGAGTCAGGGTGGAACACCGGGGAGCTGTTTTTT
cdr3_aa: CASSQSESGWNTGELFF
v_call: TRBV4-3
d_call: -
clone_size: -
j_call: TRBJ2-2

cdr3_nt: TGTGCCAGCAGCCCGGGGGAGAACTATGGCTACACCTTC
cdr3_aa: CASSPGENYGYTF
v_call: TRBV5-6
d_call: -
clone_size: -
j_call: TRBJ1-2

cdr3_nt: TGTGCCAGCACCACGCACCACAGGGGGAGCACTGAAGCTTTCTTT
cdr3_aa: CASTTHHRGSTEAFF
v_call: TRBV27
d_call: TRBD1
clone_size: -
j_call: TRBJ1-1

cdr3_nt: TGCAGTGCTAGCCTACAAGAGACCCAGTACTTC
cdr3_aa: CSASLQETQYF
v_call: TRBV20-1
d_call: -
clone_size: -
j_call: TRBJ2-5

cdr3_nt: TGCGCCAGCAGCCAAGCAGGGGGCAGGAGCACTGAAGCTTTCTTT
cdr3_aa: CASSQAGGRSTEAFF
v_call: TRBV4-1
d_call: TRBD1
clone_size: -
j_call: TRBJ1-1

cdr3_nt: TGTGCCTGGAGCCTCGGAGGGGATTTGGGCTACACCTTC
cdr3_aa: CAWSLGGDLGYTF
v_call: TRBV30
d_call: -
clone_size: -
j_call: TRBJ1-2

cdr3_nt: TGTGCCAGCAGTGAAGGCCCTAGAGAGCTGTTTTTT
cdr3_aa: CASSEGPRELFF
v_call: TRBV2
d_call: -
clone_size: few
j_call: TRBJ2-2

cdr3_nt: TGTGCCTGGAGTGTACCTGGAGTAAAAAACATTCAGTACTTC
cdr3_aa: CAWSVPGVKNIQYF
v_call: TRBV30
d_call: -
clone_size: -
j_call: TRBJ2-4

cdr3_nt: TGTGCCAGCAGAACCGGGACAGGGGTCTACGAGCAGTACTTC
cdr3_aa: CASRTGTGVYEQYF
v_call: TRBV6-6
d_call: TRBD1
clone_size: -
j_call: TRBJ2-7

cdr3_nt: TGTGCCAGCAGCTTCCTCCTCCCCCCCTACAATGAGCAGTTCTTC
cdr3_aa: CASSFLLPPYNEQFF
v_call: TRBV7-2
d_call: -
clone_size: -
j_call: TRBJ2-1

cdr3_nt: TGCGCCAGCAGCCAAGAGTATTGGGAGACAGGCTTCTCTGGGGCCAACGTCCTGACTTTC
cdr3_aa: CASSQEYWETGFSGANVLTF
v_call: TRBV4-3
d_call: -
clone_size: -
j_call: TRBJ2-6

cdr3_nt: TGTGCCAGTTCCGGGACAGGGATCCGGTACGAGCAGTACTTC
cdr3_aa: CASSGTGIRYEQYF
v_call: TRBV19
d_call: TRBD1
clone_size: -
j_call: TRBJ2-7

cdr3_nt: TGTGCCAGCAGCTCCAGGGGGCAGGGCACCGGGGAGCTGTTTTTT
cdr3_aa: CASSSRGQGTGELFF
v_call: TRBV5-4
d_call: TRBD1
clone_size: -
j_call: TRBJ2-2

cdr3_nt: TGCAGCGTTGAAACCAGGACAGGGTTGCATGGCTACACCTTC
cdr3_aa: CSVETRTGLHGYTF
v_call: TRBV29-1
d_call: TRBD1
clone_size: -
j_call: TRBJ1-2

cdr3_nt: TGTGCCAGCAGCTTCGGCGCTCGGGTTCCTATTTACGAGCAGTACTTC
cdr3_aa: CASSFGARVPIYEQYF
v_call: TRBV5-6
d_call: -
clone_size: -
j_call: TRBJ2-7

cdr3_nt: TGTGCCAGCAGCTTAGAGGCAGGGGATAGCAATCAGCCCCAGCATTTT
cdr3_aa: CASSLEAGDSNQPQHF
v_call: TRBV7-8
d_call: -
clone_size: once
j_call: TRBJ1-5

cdr3_nt: TGCGCCAGCAGCCAAGAACGGTTTATAGCGGGAGGATTCTACAATGAGCAGTTCTTC
cdr3_aa: CASSQERFIAGGFYNEQFF
v_call: TRBV4-3
d_call: TRBD2
clone_size: -
j_call: TRBJ2-1

cdr3_nt: TGTGCCAGCAGTTATAGCGGGGATCCTAACTATGGCTACACCTTC
cdr3_aa: CASSYSGDPNYGYTF
v_call: TRBV7-9
d_call: -
clone_size: -
j_call: TRBJ1-2

cdr3_nt: TGTGCCAGCAAGGGGACAGCCAGGGCGGGGGGCTACACCTTC
cdr3_aa: CASKGTARAGGYTF
v_call: TRBV6-5
d_call: TRBD1
clone_size: -
j_call: TRBJ1-2

cdr3_nt: TGTGCCAGCAGTCCGACTCCTCACGATACGCAGTATTTT
cdr3_aa: CASSPTPHDTQYF
v_call: TRBV6-4
d_call: -
clone_size: few
j_call: TRBJ2-3

cdr3_nt: TGTGCCAGCAGCTTAGGAGCGGGACTATACAATGAGCAGTTCTTC
cdr3_aa: CASSLGAGLYNEQFF
v_call: TRBV7-3
d_call: TRBD2
clone_size: -
j_call: TRBJ2-1

cdr3_nt: TGTGCCAGCAGTTTATGGGCTGGGGACAGGGGCCGAGGAACTGAAGCTTTCTTT
cdr3_aa: CASSLWAGDRGRGTEAFF
v_call: TRBV28
d_call: TRBD1
clone_size: -
j_call: TRBJ1-1

cdr3_nt: TGTGCCAGCAGCGTTCCACGGGGGGGGGTCGGGGAGCTGTTTTTT
cdr3_aa: CASSVPRGGVGELFF
v_call: TRBV2
d_call: TRBD2
clone_size: -
j_call: TRBJ2-2

cdr3_nt: TGTGCCAGCAGCCCGGGGACAGGGGAGAGTCAGCCCCAGCATTTT
cdr3_aa: CASSPGTGESQPQHF
v_call: TRBV7-6
d_call: TRBD1
clone_size: -
j_call: TRBJ1-5

cdr3_nt: TGTGCCAGCAGCCTGCCGGGACTAGCGGGAGGGACAGATACGCAGTATTTT
cdr3_aa: CASSLPGLAGGTDTQYF
v_call: TRBV14
d_call: TRBD2
clone_size: -
j_call: TRBJ2-3

cdr3_nt: TGTGCCAGCAGTGAATTAGCGGGAGGGCCAGATACGCAGTATTTT
cdr3_aa: CASSELAGGPDTQYF
v_call: TRBV6-1
d_call: TRBD2
clone_size: -
j_call: TRBJ2-3

cdr3_nt: TGTGCCAGTCGAGCGGGAAGCACAGATACGCAGTATTTT
cdr3_aa: CASRAGSTDTQYF
v_call: TRBV11-3
d_call: TRBD2
clone_size: -
j_call: TRBJ2-3

cdr3_nt: TGTGCCTGGTCCCCACAGTACAATGAGCAGTTCTTC
cdr3_aa: CAWSPQYNEQFF
v_call: TRBV30
d_call: -
clone_size: -
j_call: TRBJ2-1

cdr3_nt: TGTGCCAGTAGTCCCGGACTAGCAGTAGGGAATGAGCAGTTCTTC
cdr3_aa: CASSPGLAVGNEQFF
v_call: TRBV19
d_call: TRBD2
clone_size: -
j_call: TRBJ2-1

cdr3_nt: TGTGCCAGCAGCGTAGTTCGGGGGGCGAACACTGAAGCTTTCTTT
cdr3_aa: CASSVVRGANTEAFF
v_call: TRBV9
d_call: -
clone_size: -
j_call: TRBJ1-1

cdr3_nt: TGTGCCAGCACCCCTAGGGGACTCTACGAGCAGTACTTC
cdr3_aa: CASTPRGLYEQYF
v_call: TRBV21-1
d_call: -
clone_size: -
j_call: TRBJ2-7

cdr3_nt: TGTGCCAGCAGTTACGCCGCAGGGAGGACCCAGCATTTT
cdr3_aa: CASSYAAGRTQHF
v_call: TRBV28
d_call: -
clone_size: -
j_call: TRBJ1-5